These T cell receptor beta chains were read from a single sample in a study of T cell changes during pregnancy in multiple sclerosis. Method: immunoSEQ multiplex PCR; TCRdb's copy keeps in-frame clones and lacks some. Here the sample spans about 51,000 clones, 85% to 95% being singletons. The sample was CD4+ T cells from peripheral blood mononuclear cells, taken in the third trimester of pregnancy. The receptors originated from a female donor with multiple sclerosis, enrolled in a pregnancy study. The conserved cysteine and the conserved F or W are not part of the CDR3 here. Not all rows give a size; the values are once, few, many and, for expanded clones, a class.

TRBJ2-7	-	TRBV15	ATSRGGQGRAYEQY
TRBJ1-1	-	TRBV18	ASSPDRADLGTEAF
TRBJ2-7	-	TRBV7-8	ASSLAAGDRYEQY
TRBJ2-1	-	TRBV27	ASSFPLAGGTNEQF
TRBJ2-7	-	TRBV6-5	ASSTSGSYEQY
TRBJ2-5	-	TRBV29-1	SVDTTGGQETQY
TRBJ2-1	-	TRBV7-2	ASSSGTSGILGEQF
TRBJ2-2	-	TRBV30	AWSVTGWTGELF
TRBJ2-5	-	TRBV20-1	SVVSGETQY
TRBJ1-2	-	TRBV18	ASPSSRGYGYT
TRBJ2-1	-	TRBV27	ASSPRGLALGEQF
TRBJ2-7	-	TRBV30	AWARGSASEQY
TRBJ1-1	-	TRBV6-5	ASSPGTGLTEAF
TRBJ1-1	-	TRBV7-6	ASSSNRVGNTEAF
TRBJ2-3	once	TRBV6-5	ASSSPRASTDTQY
TRBJ2-7	-	TRBV7-7	ASSPGQGGYEQY
TRBJ2-1	-	TRBV10-3	ATGGTSSYNEQF
TRBJ1-2	many	TRBV28	ASSPWGQGVPSYGYT
TRBJ1-1	-	TRBV2	ASTAVATSNTEAF
TRBJ1-1	-	TRBV5-1	ASSSQGSTEAF
TRBJ1-5	-	TRBV28	ASSLDRGSNQPQH
TRBJ1-1	-	TRBV29-1	SVGRTGSMNTEAF
TRBJ2-2	-	TRBV6-5	ASRLDSSGELF
TRBJ2-1	-	TRBV20-1	SATHQDEQF
TRBJ2-4	-	TRBV25-1	ASTPTQNKNIQY
-	-	TRBV30	AWSTSSGSSSYEQY
TRBJ2-4	-	TRBV4-2	ASSRAEGTSGIAKNIQY
TRBJ2-1	-	TRBV27	ASSGQTRRSYNEQF
TRBJ1-5	-	TRBV7-8	ASSNRELNQPQH
TRBJ2-5	-	TRBV5-6	ASSFTTQTSAQETQY
TRBJ1-2	-	TRBV19	ASSDRGKPNYGYT
TRBJ2-7	-	TRBV6-5	ASSYSRLASYEQY
TRBJ2-7	-	TRBV5-1	ASSLPSSYEQY
TRBJ2-2	few	TRBV14	ASSQIAYTGELF
TRBJ2-5	-	TRBV27	ASSFFDQETQY
TRBJ1-5	-	TRBV28	ASSLGGGGQPQH
TRBJ2-1	-	TRBV5-4	ASSLAAGGSSYNEQF
TRBJ1-2	-	TRBV27	ASSLSRDRVRMRDGYT
TRBJ2-1	-	TRBV6-5	ASSQDFYNEQF
TRBJ1-5	-	TRBV28	ASSLGQVGNQPQH
TRBJ2-1	-	TRBV28	ASRKAGPYNEQF
TRBJ1-2	-	TRBV27	ASSLAVDYGYT
TRBJ2-1	-	TRBV5-4	ATKAGTTQF
TRBJ1-2	-	TRBV19	ASSLRANYGYT
TRBJ2-7	-	TRBV28	ASQGAREQY
TRBJ1-1	-	TRBV5-6	ASSYVTGLNTEAF
TRBJ2-7	-	TRBV7-6	ASSHKAGGNEQY
TRBJ2-5	-	TRBV11-3	ASSLEGGEEDTQETQY
TRBJ1-3	-	TRBV15	ATRAVAGNTIY
TRBJ1-2	-	TRBV18	ASSPLRTGGDYGYT
TRBJ2-7	few	TRBV5-1	ASSVSLTYEQY
TRBJ2-3	once	TRBV5-4	ASSLTGYTQY
TRBJ2-7	-	TRBV6-5	ASRVEGAGEQY